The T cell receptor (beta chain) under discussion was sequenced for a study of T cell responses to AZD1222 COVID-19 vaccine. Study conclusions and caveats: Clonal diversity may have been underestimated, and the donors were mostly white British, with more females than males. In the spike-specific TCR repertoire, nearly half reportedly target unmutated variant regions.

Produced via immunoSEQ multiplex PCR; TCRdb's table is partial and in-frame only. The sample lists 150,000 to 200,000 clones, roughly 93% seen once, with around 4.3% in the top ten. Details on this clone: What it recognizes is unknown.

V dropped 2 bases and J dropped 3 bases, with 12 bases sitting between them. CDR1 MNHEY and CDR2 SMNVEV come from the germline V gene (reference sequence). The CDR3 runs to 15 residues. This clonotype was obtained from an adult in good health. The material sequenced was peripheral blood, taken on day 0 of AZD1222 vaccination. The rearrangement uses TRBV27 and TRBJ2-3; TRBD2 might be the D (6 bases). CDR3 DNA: TGTGCCAGCAGTTTAGGAGGGGATGGTACAGATACGCAGTATTTT. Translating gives CASSLGGDGTDTQYF.